Below, 23 T cell receptor beta chains from the same sample are listed, as sequenced in a study of blood T cell repertoires in COVID-19. Assay used: immunoSEQ multiplex PCR; TCRdb lists only in-frame clones, some missing. The sample has just under 65,000 clones, about 70% seen once. Sequenced input: peripheral blood. The receptors here all came from a human donor in a cohort sampled during active COVID-19.

The J gene is TRBJ1-1, the V gene TRBV7-2, with a tentative D call TRBD1 (6 bases). Trimming removed 5 bases at V and 0 bases at J, with 10 bases between. This CDR3 contains 14 residues. The germline gives CDR1 SGHTA, CDR2 FQGNSA. For the CDR3, the DNA is TGTGCCAGCAGCCCCGGGACACTGAACACTGAAGCTTTCTTT. It codes for CASSPGTLNTEAFF.

The chain recombines TRBV7-2 with TRBJ1-3, with a possible D match to TRBD1 (5 bases). Looked up from germline, CDR1 is SGHTA and CDR2 is FQGNSA. Between the trimmed V and J ends, which lost 5 bases and 7 bases, there was a span of 12 bases. The CDR3 has 13 residues. The CDR3 loop is CASSASRGNTIYF. The CDR3 DNA reads TGTGCCAGCAGCGCGAGCCGGGGGAACACCATATATTTT.

The chain links TRBV11-2 to TRBJ1-1; 8 bases line up with TRBD1. CDR3 length: 13 amino acids. The trim removed 6 bases at V and 7 bases at J, leaving 7 bases unmatched. Germline-derived CDR1 and CDR2 are SGHAT and FQNNGV. The CDR3 DNA reads TGTGCCAGCAGGCAGTCAGGGGGCAGTGAAGCTTTCTTT. Its translation is CASRQSGGSEAFF.

This chain joins TRBV5-4 and TRBJ2-3; TRBD2 aligns across 13 bases. The CDR3 length is 17 residues. The germline gives CDR1 SGHNT, CDR2 YYREEE (reference sequence). V gave up 0 bases and J gave up 2 bases; unmatched junction bases: 3. CDR3 amino acids: CASSLGTSGGTTDTQYF. As DNA, the CDR3 is TGTGCCAGCAGCTTGGGGACTAGCGGGGGCACCACAGATACGCAGTATTTT.

V usage is TRBV21-1 and J usage is TRBJ2-7; no DNA check was done on the table's D call, TRBD1. TRBV21-1 is a known pseudogene. This CDR3 has 14 amino acids. This chain's CDR3 is CASSKGPGSYEQYF. DNA of the CDR3: TGTGCCAGCAGCAAAGGCCCAGGGTCCTACGAGCAGTACTTC.

This clone was observed a few times. This chain links TRBV25-1 with TRBJ1-2, with 9 bases identical to TRBD1. Germline CDR1 MGHDK, CDR2 SYGVNS. Losses at the gene ends were 2 bases for V and 5 bases for J; bases not matched to a gene: 9. This CDR3 comprises 16 residues. CDR3: CASSEGGQGSVYGYTF. The CDR3 region has the DNA TGTGCCAGCAGTGAAGGGGGACAGGGTAGTGTTTATGGCTACACCTTC.

This clone was seen only once. The rearrangement joins TRBV5-1 to TRBJ2-2, with D perhaps matching TRBD2 (5 bases). Between the trimmed V and J ends, which lost 4 bases and 4 bases, there was a span of 14 bases. CDR1 and CDR2 from the germline V gene are SGHRS and YFSETQ. The CDR3 is made up of 15 amino acids. The CDR3 sequence: CASSGAVAGTGELFF. DNA of the CDR3: TGCGCCAGCAGCGGTGCGGTTGCGGGCACCGGGGAGCTGTTTTTT. The full variable domain, with the rest looked up from reference TRBV5-1 and TRBJ2-2, is KAGVTQTPRYLIKTRGQQVTLSCSPISGHRSVSWYQQTPGQGLQFLFEYFSETQRNKGNFPGRFSGRQFSNSRSEMNVSTLELGDSALYLCASSGAVAGTGELFFGEGSRLTVL.

The chain uses TRBV2 and TRBJ2-6, with 10 positions matching TRBD2. The germline V gene has CDR1 SNHLY and CDR2 FYNNEI. The CDR3 has 18 amino acids. With V trimmed by 3 bases and J by 4 bases, 9 bases remained unmatched. CDR3 nucleotide sequence: TGTGCCAGCAGTGAGTTGGGGCTAGCGGGGGCCGGGGCCAACGTCCTGACTTTC. Translation: CASSELGLAGAGANVLTF. Full variable domain (missing parts from reference TRBV2 and TRBJ2-6): EPEVTQTPSHQVTQMGQEVILRCVPISNHLYFYWYRQILGQKVEFLVSFYNNEISEKSEIFDDQFSVERPDGSNFTLKIRSTKLEDSAMYFCASSELGLAGAGANVLTFGAGSRLTVL.

The chain is built from TRBV5-6 and TRBJ1-5; 8 bases line up with TRBD1. With 4 bases clipped from V and 7 bases from J, the junction kept 7 bases outside the gene matches. CDR3 length: 14 residues. Looked up from germline, CDR1 is SGHDT and CDR2 is YYEEEE. This CDR3 reads CASSPRTGNQPQHF. The CDR3 region has the DNA TGTGCCAGCAGCCCTCGGACAGGGAACCAGCCCCAGCATTTT.

V and J are TRBV9 and TRBJ1-1, with TRBD1 matching over 8 bases. Germline loops: CDR1 SGDLS, CDR2 YYNGEE. CDR3 length: 15 residues. V shed 4 bases and J 7 bases; nucleotides not matched to a gene: 12. In nucleotides, the CDR3 is TGTGCCAGCAGCAAACTGGGACAGGAAGGGAATGAAGCTTTCTTT. Residues: CASSKLGQEGNEAFF.

This clone has only a few counts. The CDR3 nucleotides are TGTGCCAGCTCGGCAACAGGGAGTTTGCGTGGCTACACCTTC. It encodes CASSATGSLRGYTF. The J gene is TRBJ1-2, the V gene TRBV9; tentative D call: TRBD1 (6 bases). This CDR3 spans 14 amino acids. Deletions cut 7 bases from V and 7 bases from J, with 20 bases between. Germline V gives CDR1 SGDLS, CDR2 YYNGEE.

V usage is TRBV5-4 and J usage is TRBJ2-4, with 9 bases fitting TRBD1. This CDR3 has 14 amino acids. V trimming: 3 bases; J trimming: 8 bases; junction bases outside the gene matches: 6. Germline lookup yields CDR1 SGHNT and CDR2 YYREEE (reference sequence). CDR3 DNA: TGTGCCAGCAGCTCCCGGGACAGGGATGACATTCAGTACTTC. Translated: CASSSRDRDDIQYF.

The chain uses TRBV5-5 and TRBJ1-5, with TRBD1 as a possible D gene (6 bases). There are 13 residues in the CDR3. V lost 4 bases and J lost 3, with 8 bases in between. Germline CDR1 and CDR2: SGHKS and YYEKEE (reference sequence). CDR3 in DNA: TGTGCCAGCAGCGGACAGAACAATCAGCCCCAGCATTTT. This sequence encodes CASSGQNNQPQHF.

The chain carries TRBV6-5 and TRBJ1-1, with 9 nucleotides matching TRBD1. In germline, CDR1 is MNHEY, CDR2 SVGAGI. Trimming at V came to 6 bases and at J to 1 base, leaving 3 bases not matched to a gene. The CDR3 has 14 residues. CDR3 sequence: CASRSTGGNTEAFF. CDR3 sequence (DNA): TGTGCCAGCAGGTCGACAGGGGGGAACACTGAAGCTTTCTTT.

V is TRBV11-1 and J is TRBJ2-3; 10 bases map to TRBD2. There are 16 residues in the CDR3. Germline V CDR1 and CDR2: SGHAT, FQDESV (reference sequence). J was trimmed by 0 bases and V by 7 bases; bases with no gene match: 7. The CDR3 nucleotides are TGTGCCAGCACCGCAGGGACTAGCGAGAGCACAGATACGCAGTATTTT. Translation: CASTAGTSESTDTQYF.

This chain uses TRBV7-3 with TRBJ2-5; D gene ambiguous. The germline gives CDR1 SGHTA, CDR2 FQGTGA. The CDR3 sequence is 13 residues long. V was pared by 3 bases and J by 2 bases, with 7 bases between. DNA for the CDR3: TGTGCCAGCAGCTTGAGTAAACAAGAGACCCAGTACTTC. This translates into CASSLSKQETQYF. Together with reference TRBV7-3 and TRBJ2-5, the CDR3 gives the full variable domain: GAGVSQTPSNKVTEKGKYVELRCDPISGHTALYWYRQSLGQGPEFLIYFQGTGAADDSGLPNDRFFAVRPEGSVSTLKIQRTERGDSAVYLCASSLSKQETQYFGPGTRLLVL.

CDR3 nucleotide sequence: TGTGCCAGCAGTTTTGCAGGTATTCAGCCCCAGCATTTT. Its translation is CASSFAGIQPQHF. The V gene is TRBV27, the J gene TRBJ1-5; D unresolved. The CDR3 covers 13 residues. Trimming stripped 3 bases from V and 6 bases from J, with 9 bases between. Germline CDR1 is MNHEY and CDR2 is SMNVEV (reference sequence).

The chain uses TRBV7-2 and TRBJ2-5; 8 bases line up with TRBD1. Gene TRBJ2-7 matches the end of the DNA better, so the J call may be wrong. Germline V gene data show CDR1 as SGHTA and CDR2 as FQGNSA. The CDR3 extends over 15 amino acids. The CDR3 DNA reads TGTGCCAGCAGCCCAGGGGGCGTTAGCTCCTACGAGCAGTACTTC. This gives the protein CASSPGGVSSYEQYF.

V is TRBV29-1 and J is TRBJ2-3; weak D call: TRBD2 (5 bases). Germline lookup yields CDR1 SQVTM and CDR2 ANQGSEA. The CDR3 contains 11 residues. The ends were cut back, 7 bases at V and 9 bases at J, with 14 bases in the middle. As DNA, the CDR3 is TGCAGCGCCTCACTACGAGGGACGCAGTATTTT. This codes for CSASLRGTQYF.

The chain combines TRBV18 with TRBJ1-2; 7 bases are shared with TRBD1. CDR3 size: 13 residues. Trimming removed 3 bases from V and 3 bases from J; junction bases left unmatched: 1. The germline V gene encodes CDR1 KGHSH and CDR2 LQKENI. CDR3 in amino acids: CASSPGQHYGYTF. CDR3 in DNA: TGTGCCAGCTCACCGGGACAGCACTATGGCTACACCTTC.

The V gene is TRBV18, the J gene TRBJ2-5; D remains ambiguous. V lost 2 bases and J lost 2, with 6 bases in between. CDR1 is KGHSH, CDR2 LQKENI, per germline. The CDR3 sequence is 13 residues long. CDR3 nucleotides: TGTGCCAGCTCACCAAACACACAAGAGACCCAGTACTTC. It is translated as CASSPNTQETQYF.

The chain combines TRBV24-1 with TRBJ2-3; possible D gene TRBD1, 5 bases. The length of the CDR3 is 13 residues. V was cut by 9 bases and J by 1 base, with 10 bases left in between. Per germline, CDR1 KGHDR and CDR2 SFDVKD. CDR3 amino acids: CATQGARTDTQYF. As DNA, the CDR3 is TGTGCCACCCAAGGGGCACGCACAGATACGCAGTATTTT.

The chain combines TRBV5-6 with TRBJ2-4; TRBD2 aligns across 8 bases. The CDR3 loop spans 15 amino acids. Germline assignment: CDR1 SGHDT and CDR2 YYEEEE. Germline trimming cut 1 base from V and 7 bases from J; bases unmatched to any gene: 7. The CDR3 DNA reads TGTGCCAGCAGCTTGTGGAGACAGCGGGGGAACATTCAGTACTTC. Encoded protein: CASSLWRQRGNIQYF. Looking up the rest from reference TRBV5-6 and TRBJ2-4 gives the full variable domain: DAGVTQSPTHLIKTRGQQVTLRCSPKSGHDTVSWYQQALGQGPQFIFQYYEEEERQRGNFPDRFSGHQFPNYSSELNVNALLLGDSALYLCASSLWRQRGNIQYFGAGTRLSVL.